This TCR beta chain was captured by sequencing in a study of monozygotic twins with inflammatory bowel disease. Study-wide findings and caveats: No difference in repertoire similarity was seen between concordant and discordant twins, possibly because power was limited. Reduced clonotype sharing with other individuals was observed in IBD patients relative to healthy twins, especially with disease activity. T cell subtypes that differed could not be told apart.

Using the 5' RACE reads, TCRdb records one entry per CDR3 protein without DNA. The listing records 350,000 to 550,000 distinct CDR3 sequences. On this clonotype itself: Its antigen remains unidentified.

The CDR3 length is 13 residues. This rearrangement joins TRBV12-3 or TRBV12-4 to TRBJ2-7; as DNA is missing, the TRBD1 call by TCRdb cannot be tested. This sequence was found in a human donor with ulcerative colitis or Crohn's disease, or a healthy co-twin of an affected twin (not recorded which). Specimen: blood. The CDR3 loop reads CASKIGQGYEQYF.